The T cell receptor (beta chain) described here comes from a study of T-cell memory formation after mild COVID-19. The CDR3 extends over 15 amino acids. V was trimmed by 8 bases and J by 8 bases, leaving 22 bases between them. In TCRdb, the 5' RACE reads were re-called with MiXCR into one record per CDR3 protein. This sample has approximately 210,000 distinct CDR3 sequences, with 27% found just once. Points from the study as a whole: Later expanders leaned CD4+, whereas day 15 to 85 contracting clones were balanced CD4/CD8. Certain responding clones were present in pre-infection memory, suggesting participation of cross-reactive memory.

Comment on this clonotype: Its antigen is not known.

The specimen sequenced was PBMCs or a T cell subset sorted from them (not recorded which). The V call is TRBV12-3 or TRBV12-4, the J call TRBJ2-1; no clear D. The receptor comes from an adult woman who had mild COVID-19 (a few samples of this study predate the infection). Cell type and time point are not known. CDR3 amino acids: CASGVQRVESYEQFF. The CDR3 DNA is TGTGCCAGCGGGGTCCAGCGCGTAGAGAGCTATGAGCAGTTCTTC.